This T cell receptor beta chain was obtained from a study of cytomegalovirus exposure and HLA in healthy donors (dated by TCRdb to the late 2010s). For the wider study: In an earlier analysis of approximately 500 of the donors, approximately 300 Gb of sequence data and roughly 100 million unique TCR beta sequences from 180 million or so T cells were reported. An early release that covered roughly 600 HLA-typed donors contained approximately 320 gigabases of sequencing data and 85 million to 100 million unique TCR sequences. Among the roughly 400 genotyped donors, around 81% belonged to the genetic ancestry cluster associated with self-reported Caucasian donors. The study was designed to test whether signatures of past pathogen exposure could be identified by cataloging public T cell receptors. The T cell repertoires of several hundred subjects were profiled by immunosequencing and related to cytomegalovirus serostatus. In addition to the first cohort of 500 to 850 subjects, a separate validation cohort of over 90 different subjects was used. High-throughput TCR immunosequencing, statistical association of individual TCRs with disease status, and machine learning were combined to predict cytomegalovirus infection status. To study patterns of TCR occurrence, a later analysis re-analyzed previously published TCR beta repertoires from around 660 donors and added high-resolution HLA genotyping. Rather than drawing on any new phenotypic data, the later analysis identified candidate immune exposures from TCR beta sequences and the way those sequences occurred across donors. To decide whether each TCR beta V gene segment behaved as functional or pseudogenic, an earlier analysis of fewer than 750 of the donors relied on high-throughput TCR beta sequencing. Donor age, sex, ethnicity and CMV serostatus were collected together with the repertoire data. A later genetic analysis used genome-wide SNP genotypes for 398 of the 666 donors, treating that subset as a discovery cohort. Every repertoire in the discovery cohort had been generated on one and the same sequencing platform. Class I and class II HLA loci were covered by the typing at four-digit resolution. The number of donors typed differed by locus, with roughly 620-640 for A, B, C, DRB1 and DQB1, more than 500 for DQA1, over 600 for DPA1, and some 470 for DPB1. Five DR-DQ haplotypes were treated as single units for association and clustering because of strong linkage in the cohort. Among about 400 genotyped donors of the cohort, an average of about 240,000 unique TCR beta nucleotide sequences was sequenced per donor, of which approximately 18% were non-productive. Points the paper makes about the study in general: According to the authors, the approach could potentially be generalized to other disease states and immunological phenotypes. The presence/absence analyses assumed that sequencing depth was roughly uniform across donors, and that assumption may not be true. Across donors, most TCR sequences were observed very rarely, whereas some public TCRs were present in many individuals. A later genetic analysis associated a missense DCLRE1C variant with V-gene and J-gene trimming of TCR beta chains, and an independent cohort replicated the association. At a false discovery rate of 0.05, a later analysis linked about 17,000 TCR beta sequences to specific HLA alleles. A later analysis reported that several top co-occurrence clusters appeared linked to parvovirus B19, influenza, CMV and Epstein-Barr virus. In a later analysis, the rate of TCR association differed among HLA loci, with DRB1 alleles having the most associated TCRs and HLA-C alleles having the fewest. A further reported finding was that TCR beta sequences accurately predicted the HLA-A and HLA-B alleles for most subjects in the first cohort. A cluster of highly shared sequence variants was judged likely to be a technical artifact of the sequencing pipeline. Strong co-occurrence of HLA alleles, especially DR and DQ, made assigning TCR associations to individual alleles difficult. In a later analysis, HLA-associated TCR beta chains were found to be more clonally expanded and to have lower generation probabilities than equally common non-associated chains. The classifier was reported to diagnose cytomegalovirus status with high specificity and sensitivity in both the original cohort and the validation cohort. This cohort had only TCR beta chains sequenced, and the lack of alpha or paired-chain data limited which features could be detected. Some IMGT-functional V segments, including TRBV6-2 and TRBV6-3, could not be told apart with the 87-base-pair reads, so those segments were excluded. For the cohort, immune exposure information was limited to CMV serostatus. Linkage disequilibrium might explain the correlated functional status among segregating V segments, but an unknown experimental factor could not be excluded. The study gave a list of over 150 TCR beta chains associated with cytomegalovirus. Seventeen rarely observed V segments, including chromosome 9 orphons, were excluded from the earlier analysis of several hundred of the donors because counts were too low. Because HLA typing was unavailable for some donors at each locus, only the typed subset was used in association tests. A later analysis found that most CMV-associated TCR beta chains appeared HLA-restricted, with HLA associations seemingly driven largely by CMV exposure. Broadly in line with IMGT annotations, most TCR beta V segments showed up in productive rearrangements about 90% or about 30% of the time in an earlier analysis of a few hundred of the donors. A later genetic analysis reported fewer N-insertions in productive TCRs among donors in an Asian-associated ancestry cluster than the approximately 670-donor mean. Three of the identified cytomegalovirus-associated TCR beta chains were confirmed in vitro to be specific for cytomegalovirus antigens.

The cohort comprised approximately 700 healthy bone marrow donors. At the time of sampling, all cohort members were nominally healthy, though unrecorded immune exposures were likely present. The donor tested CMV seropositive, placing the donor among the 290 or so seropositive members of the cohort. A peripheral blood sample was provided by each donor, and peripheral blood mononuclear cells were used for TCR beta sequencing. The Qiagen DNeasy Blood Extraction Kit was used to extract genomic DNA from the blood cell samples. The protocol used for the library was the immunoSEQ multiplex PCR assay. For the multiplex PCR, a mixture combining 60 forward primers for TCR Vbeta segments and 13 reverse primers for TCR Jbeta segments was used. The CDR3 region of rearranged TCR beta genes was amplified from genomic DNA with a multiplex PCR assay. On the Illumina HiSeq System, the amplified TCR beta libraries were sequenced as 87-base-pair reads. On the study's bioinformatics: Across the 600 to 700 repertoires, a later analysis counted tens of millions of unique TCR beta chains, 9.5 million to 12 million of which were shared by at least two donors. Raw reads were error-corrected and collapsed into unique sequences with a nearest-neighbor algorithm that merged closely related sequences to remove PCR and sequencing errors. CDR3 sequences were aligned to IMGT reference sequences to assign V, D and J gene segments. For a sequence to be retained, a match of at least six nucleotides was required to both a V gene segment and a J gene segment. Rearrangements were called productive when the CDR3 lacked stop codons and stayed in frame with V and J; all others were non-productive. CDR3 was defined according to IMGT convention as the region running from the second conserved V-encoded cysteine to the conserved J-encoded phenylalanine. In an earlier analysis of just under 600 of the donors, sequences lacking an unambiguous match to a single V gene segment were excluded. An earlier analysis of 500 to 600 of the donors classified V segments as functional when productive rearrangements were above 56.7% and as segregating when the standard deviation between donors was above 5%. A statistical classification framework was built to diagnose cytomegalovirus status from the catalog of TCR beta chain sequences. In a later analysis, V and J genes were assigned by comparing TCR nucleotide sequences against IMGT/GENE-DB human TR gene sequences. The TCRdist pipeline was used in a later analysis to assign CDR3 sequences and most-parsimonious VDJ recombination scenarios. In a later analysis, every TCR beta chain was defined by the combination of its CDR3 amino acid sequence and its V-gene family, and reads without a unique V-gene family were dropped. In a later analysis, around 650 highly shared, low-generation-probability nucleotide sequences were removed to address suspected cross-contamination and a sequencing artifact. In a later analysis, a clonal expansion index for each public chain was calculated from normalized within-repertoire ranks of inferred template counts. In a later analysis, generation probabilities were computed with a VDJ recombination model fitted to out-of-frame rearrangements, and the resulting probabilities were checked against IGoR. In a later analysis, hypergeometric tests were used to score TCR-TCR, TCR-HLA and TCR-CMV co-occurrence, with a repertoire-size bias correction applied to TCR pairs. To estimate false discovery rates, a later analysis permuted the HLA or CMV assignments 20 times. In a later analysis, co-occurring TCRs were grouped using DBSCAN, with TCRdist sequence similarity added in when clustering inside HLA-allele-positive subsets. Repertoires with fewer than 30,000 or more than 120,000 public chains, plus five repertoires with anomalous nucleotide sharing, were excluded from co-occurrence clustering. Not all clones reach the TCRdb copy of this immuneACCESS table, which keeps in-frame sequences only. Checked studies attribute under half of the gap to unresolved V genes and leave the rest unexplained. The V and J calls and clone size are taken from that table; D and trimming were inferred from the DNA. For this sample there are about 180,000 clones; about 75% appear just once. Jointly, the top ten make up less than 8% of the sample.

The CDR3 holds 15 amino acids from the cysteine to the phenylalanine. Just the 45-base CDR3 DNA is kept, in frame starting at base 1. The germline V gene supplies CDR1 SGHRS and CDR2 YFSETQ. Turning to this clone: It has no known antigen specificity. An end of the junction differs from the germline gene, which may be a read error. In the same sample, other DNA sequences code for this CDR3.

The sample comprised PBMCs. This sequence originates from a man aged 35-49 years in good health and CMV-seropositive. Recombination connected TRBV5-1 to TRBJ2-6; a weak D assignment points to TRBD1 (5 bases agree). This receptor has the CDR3 CASSLDTSGANGLTF. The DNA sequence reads TGCGCCAGCAGCTTGGATACCTCTGGGGCCAACGGCCTGACTTTC.